This T cell receptor beta chain was sequenced for a study of T cell responses to AZD1222 COVID-19 vaccine. Study-level results: Only a handful of people who got AZD1222 tested seropositive at baseline. In all cases, repertoires were sampled only after the peak T cell response. White British donors predominated, females outnumbered males, and clonal diversity was possibly underestimated.

The CDR3 consists of 12 residues. From germline, CDR1 is LNHNV and CDR2 YYDKDF (reference sequence). Both about-4-week and about-12-week second-dose recipients were combined. This table comes from immunoSEQ multiplex PCR, and its TCRdb copy is limited to in-frame clones, with some not included. The data hold approximately 300,000 clones, with almost 95% observed a single time. As for this clone: Antigen: not known. Germline and junction disagree at one end, which may indicate a read error.

The chain couples TRBV15 to TRBJ1-2; D is uncertain. The specimen comprised peripheral blood, sampled 28 days after the second AZD1222 dose. The receptor was isolated from an adult who received the AZD1222 COVID-19 vaccine. CDR3 protein: CATSRDRGTEAF. CDR3 nucleotide sequence: TGTGCCACCAGCAGAGATCGAGGCACCGAGGCCTTC.